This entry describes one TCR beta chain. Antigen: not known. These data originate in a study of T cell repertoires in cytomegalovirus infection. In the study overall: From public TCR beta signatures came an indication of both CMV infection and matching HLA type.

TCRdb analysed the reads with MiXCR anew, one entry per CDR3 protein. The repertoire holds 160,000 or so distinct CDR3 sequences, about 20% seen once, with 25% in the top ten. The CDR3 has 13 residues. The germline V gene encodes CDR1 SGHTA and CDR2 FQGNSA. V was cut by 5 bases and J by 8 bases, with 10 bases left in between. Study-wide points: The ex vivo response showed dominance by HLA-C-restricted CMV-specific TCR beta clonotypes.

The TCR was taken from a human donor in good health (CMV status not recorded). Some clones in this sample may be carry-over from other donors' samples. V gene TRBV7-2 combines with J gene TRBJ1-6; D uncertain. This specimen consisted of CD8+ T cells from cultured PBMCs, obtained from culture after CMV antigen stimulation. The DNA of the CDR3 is TGTGCCAGCAGCCCTCACGCGGATTCACCCCTCCACTTT. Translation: CASSPHADSPLHF. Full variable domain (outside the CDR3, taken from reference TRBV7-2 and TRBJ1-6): GAGVSQSPSNKVTEKGKDVELRCDPISGHTALYWYRQSLGQGLEFLIYFQGNSAPDKSGLPSDRFSAERTGGSVSTLTIQRTQQEDSAVYLCASSPHADSPLHFGNGTRLTVT.